These T cell receptor beta chains were read from a single sample in a study of control samples from healthy donors and cancer patients. Only in-frame clones appear in the TCRdb table, and some are missing; sequencing was by immunoSEQ multiplex PCR. The repertoire holds around 55,000 clones, with roughly 95% as singletons. The sample taken for sequencing was blood. These receptors were taken from a woman aged 18-29 years in good health. Each CDR3 is given with its conserved first and last residue. The D gene is left open where the match is weak. Rows give clone size only sometimes, using once, few, many, or a class for an expanded clone.

D	V	J	size	length	DNA	CDR3
NA	TRBV6-2/TRBV6-3	TRBJ2-5	NA	14	TGTGCCAGCAGTTACAATTCGGAGCAAGAGACCCAGTACTTC	CASSYNSEQETQYF
TRBD1	TRBV5-1	TRBJ1-1	once	15	TGCGCCAGCAGCACCGGCGACAGGGGGCGAACTGAAGCTTTCTTT	CASSTGDRGRTEAFF
NA	TRBV19	TRBJ1-5	once	17	TGTGCCAGTAGTATAAACGGGGGGGCTTTAAGCAATCAGCCCCAGCATTTT	CASSINGGALSNQPQHF
NA	TRBV5-1	TRBJ1-3	NA	18	TGCGCCAGCAGCTTTGTTGCTAGTCAGGGAATCTCTGGAAACACCATATATTTT	CASSFVASQGISGNTIYF
NA	TRBV18	TRBJ1-2	NA	12	TGTGCCAGCTCACCGACCTACTATGGCTACACCTTC	CASSPTYYGYTF
NA	TRBV7-2	TRBJ1-1	NA	15	TGTGCCAGCAGCTTAGAGGACAGCAAGAACACTGAAGCTTTCTTT	CASSLEDSKNTEAFF
NA	TRBV7-8	TRBJ2-7	NA	14	TGTGCCAGCAGCTTAACAGAGGGGCTGGACGAGCAGTACTTC	CASSLTEGLDEQYF
TRBD1	TRBV6-2/TRBV6-3	TRBJ1-2	NA	16	TGTGCCAGCAGTTACCCGCGGGCAGGGGGCATCTATGGCTACACCTTC	CASSYPRAGGIYGYTF
NA	TRBV2	TRBJ1-2	NA	14	TGTGCCAGCAGTGACAGGGGAGAGGGGTATGGCTACACCTTC	CASSDRGEGYGYTF
TRBD1	TRBV5-4	TRBJ2-7	NA	15	TGTGCCAGCAGCCCCGGGACAGGTGAACTGTACGAGCAGTACTTC	CASSPGTGELYEQYF
NA	TRBV11-2	TRBJ1-5	NA	14	TGTGCCAGCAGCCATATTTATAGCAATCAGCCCCAGCATTTT	CASSHIYSNQPQHF
NA	TRBV30	TRBJ2-3	NA	11	TGTGCCTGTCCGGGGGTAGATACGCAGTATTTT	CACPGVDTQYF
NA	TRBV4-3	TRBJ1-1	NA	14	TGCGCCAGCAGCCCCTCTTGGAGTAACACTGAAGCTTTCTTT	CASSPSWSNTEAFF
TRBD1	TRBV14	TRBJ2-7	NA	15	TGTGCCAGCAGCCTCTCAAGGACAGGGGGCAGCGAGCAGTACTTC	CASSLSRTGGSEQYF
NA	TRBV5-8	TRBJ1-1	NA	14	TGTGCCAGCAGCTTGGCGGACTTCCAAAGCGGGGCTTTCTTT	CASSLADFQSGAFF
NA	TRBV30	TRBJ1-1	NA	14	TGTGCCTGGAGTGGGATGGGACGAGACACTGAAGCTTTCTTT	CAWSGMGRDTEAFF
TRBD1	TRBV2	TRBJ1-1	few	13	TGTGCCACCCGACTGACAGGGGTCACTGAAGCTTTCTTT	CATRLTGVTEAFF
TRBD1	TRBV12-3/TRBV12-4	TRBJ1-2	NA	13	TGTGCCAGCAGCCTACAGGGGGCGGTAGGCTACACCTTC	CASSLQGAVGYTF
NA	TRBV6-1	TRBJ1-5	once	15	TGTGCCAGCAGTGAGAACGAAGGTAGCAATCAGCCCCAGCATTTT	CASSENEGSNQPQHF
TRBD2	TRBV7-6	TRBJ2-3	NA	15	TGTGCCAGCAGCTTATATGCGGGGGGCGCAGATACGCAGTATTTT	CASSLYAGGADTQYF
NA	TRBV19	TRBJ1-4	NA	12	TGTGCCAGTGGAAGGGGGAATGAAAAACTGTTTTTT	CASGRGNEKLFF
TRBD1	TRBV6-6	TRBJ1-2	few	17	TGTGCCAGCAGTCCTACCGGGACAGTGATTCACCTCTATGGCTACACCTTC	CASSPTGTVIHLYGYTF
NA	TRBV10-3	TRBJ2-1	NA	11	TGTGCCATCAGTGAGTCGGATGAGCAGTTCTTC	CAISESDEQFF
TRBD1	TRBV19	TRBJ1-1	NA	12	TGTGCCAGTGGCGACAGGGGTACTGAAGCTTTCTTT	CASGDRGTEAFF
TRBD1	TRBV18	TRBJ2-7	NA	16	TGTGCCAGCTCACCAGGGGCGTACAGGGGGCGTAAAGAGCAGTACTTC	CASSPGAYRGRKEQYF
NA	TRBV11-3	TRBJ2-1	NA	15	TGTGCCAGCAGCTTAGATGGTTTCTCCTACAATGAGCAGTTCTTC	CASSLDGFSYNEQFF
NA	TRBV21-1	TRBJ2-4	NA	12	TGTGCCAGCAGCAAAAGAGTCAGGGGGCTGTACTTC	CASSKRVRGLYF
TRBD2	TRBV19	TRBJ2-1	NA	15	TGTGCCAGTGGACTAGCGGGGGGCCTAGGCAATGAGCAGTTCTTC	CASGLAGGLGNEQFF
TRBD1	TRBV20-1	TRBJ1-1	NA	11	TGCAAGGGACAGTTGAACACTGAAGCTTTCTTT	CKGQLNTEAFF
TRBD1	TRBV7-2	TRBJ2-5	NA	16	TGTGCCAGCAGCTTTGGGACAGGGGTTGTGTTAGAGACCCAGTACTTC	CASSFGTGVVLETQYF